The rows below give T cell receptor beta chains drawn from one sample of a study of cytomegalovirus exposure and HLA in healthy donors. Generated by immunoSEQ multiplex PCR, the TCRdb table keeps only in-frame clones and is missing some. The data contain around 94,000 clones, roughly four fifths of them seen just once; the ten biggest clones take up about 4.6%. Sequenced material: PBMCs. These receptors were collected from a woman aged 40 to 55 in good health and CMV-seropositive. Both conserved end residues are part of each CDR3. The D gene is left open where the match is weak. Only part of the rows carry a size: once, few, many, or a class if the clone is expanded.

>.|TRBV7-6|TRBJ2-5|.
TGTGCCAGCAGCCCGCAAGAGACCCAGTACTTC
CASSPQETQYF
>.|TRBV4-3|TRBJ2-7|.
TGCGCCAGCAGCCAAGGAGCAGGGGAGCCCCCCCACGAGCAGTACTTC
CASSQGAGEPPHEQYF
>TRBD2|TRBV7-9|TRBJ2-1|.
TGTGCCAGCAGCTTAGGAGGACTAGCGGGTAATTACAATGAGCAGTTCTTC
CASSLGGLAGNYNEQFF
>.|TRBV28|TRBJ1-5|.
TGTGCCAGCAGTTTTTCGGACGGAGGGCAGCCCCAGCATTTT
CASSFSDGGQPQHF
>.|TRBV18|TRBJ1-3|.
TGTGCCAGCGTTGAGTTCGACACCATATATTTT
CASVEFDTIYF
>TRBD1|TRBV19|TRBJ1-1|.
TGTGCCAGTAGTCGGACAGGGGGGGTGGGTGAAGCTTTCTTT
CASSRTGGVGEAFF
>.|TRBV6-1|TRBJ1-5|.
TGTGCCAGCAGTCCTCAGGGATATAGCAATCAGCCCCAGCATTTT
CASSPQGYSNQPQHF
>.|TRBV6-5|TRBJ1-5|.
TGTGCCAGCAGTTGTAGGGATGGGAGAAATCAGCCCCAGCATTTT
CASSCRDGRNQPQHF
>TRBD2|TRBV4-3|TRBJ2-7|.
TGCGCCAGCAGCCAATACATCACTAGCGGGAACTACGAGCAGTACTTC
CASSQYITSGNYEQYF
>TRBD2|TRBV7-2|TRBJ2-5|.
TGTGCCAGCAGCCCCGGACTAGGGCCGACCCAGTACTTC
CASSPGLGPTQYF
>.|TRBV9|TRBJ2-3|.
TGTGCCAGCAGCCCCCATGCGGAGACCACAGATACGCAGTATTTT
CASSPHAETTDTQYF
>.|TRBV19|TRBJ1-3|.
TGTGCCAGTAGTATAAGGGGCCGGAGATCCTCTGGAAACACCATATATTTT
CASSIRGRRSSGNTIYF
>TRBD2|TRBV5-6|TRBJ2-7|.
TGTGCCAGCAGCTTGACCGCGGGAGGGGCTATTTTC
CASSLTAGGAIF
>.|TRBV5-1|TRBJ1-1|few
TGCGCCAGCAGCTTGGTAGCAGGGTCCACTGAAGCTTTCTTT
CASSLVAGSTEAFF
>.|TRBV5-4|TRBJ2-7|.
TGTGCCAGCAGCATTCTTTTTTACGAGCAGTACTTC
CASSILFYEQYF
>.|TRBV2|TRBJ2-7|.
TGTGCCAGCAGTGAGGGACTGATCCCCTACGAGCAGTACTTC
CASSEGLIPYEQYF
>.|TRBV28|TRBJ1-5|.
TGTGCCAGCAGTTTATTGAGAAATCAGCCCCAGCATTTT
CASSLLRNQPQHF
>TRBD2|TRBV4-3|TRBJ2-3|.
TGCGCCAGCAGCCAAGAACCTAGCGGTAGCACAGATACGCAGTATTTT
CASSQEPSGSTDTQYF
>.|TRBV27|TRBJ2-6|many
TGTGCCAGCAGCCCCCGGAGGGGTGGAGCTGGGGCCAACGTCCTGACTTTC
CASSPRRGGAGANVLTF
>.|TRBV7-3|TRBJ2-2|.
TGTGCCAGCAGCTTATTCGGGAGAGGCACCGGGGAGCTGTTTTTT
CASSLFGRGTGELFF